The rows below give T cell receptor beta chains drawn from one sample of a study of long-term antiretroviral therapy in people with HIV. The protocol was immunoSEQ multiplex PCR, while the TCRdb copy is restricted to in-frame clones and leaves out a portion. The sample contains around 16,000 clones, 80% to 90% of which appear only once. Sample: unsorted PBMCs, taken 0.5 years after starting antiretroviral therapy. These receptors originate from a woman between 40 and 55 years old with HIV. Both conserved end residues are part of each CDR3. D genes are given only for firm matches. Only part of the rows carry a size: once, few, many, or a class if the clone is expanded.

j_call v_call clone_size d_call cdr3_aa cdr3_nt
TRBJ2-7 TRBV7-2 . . CASSLPVFYEQYF TGTGCCAGCAGCCTCCCCGTTTTTTACGAGCAGTACTTC
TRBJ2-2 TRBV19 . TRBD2 CASSKSGSPTGELFF TGTGCCAGTAGTAAGAGCGGGAGTCCCACCGGGGAGCTGTTTTTT
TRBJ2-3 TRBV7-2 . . CAGGGYQDTQYF TGTGCCGGCGGAGGGTATCAAGATACGCAGTATTTT
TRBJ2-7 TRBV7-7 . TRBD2 CASSLASGSSYEQYF TGTGCCAGCAGCTTAGCGAGCGGGAGCTCCTACGAGCAGTACTTC
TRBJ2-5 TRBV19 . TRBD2 CASSIRLAGLYQETQYF TGTGCCAGTAGTATACGACTAGCGGGGCTGTACCAAGAGACCCAGTACTTC
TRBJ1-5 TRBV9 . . CASSGTGINQPQHF TGTGCCAGCAGTGGGACGGGAATCAATCAGCCCCAGCATTTT
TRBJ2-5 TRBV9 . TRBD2 CASSVGLAMETQYF TGTGCCAGCAGCGTTGGACTAGCTATGGAGACCCAGTACTTC
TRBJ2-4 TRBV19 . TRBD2 CASSIGPLLGEGNIQYF TGTGCCAGTAGTATAGGACCCCTTTTAGGGGAGGGAAACATTCAGTACTTC
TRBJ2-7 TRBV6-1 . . CASWGTGIVGEQYF TGTGCCAGCTGGGGGACTGGAATAGTTGGTGAGCAGTACTTC
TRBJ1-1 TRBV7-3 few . CASSSGSLNTEAFF TGTGCCAGCAGCTCCGGTTCATTGAACACTGAAGCTTTCTTT
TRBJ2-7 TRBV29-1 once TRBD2 CSVYGTSGSSYEQYF TGCAGCGTTTATGGGACTAGCGGGAGCTCCTACGAGCAGTACTTC
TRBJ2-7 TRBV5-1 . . CASSPGSNPYEQYF TGCGCCAGCAGCCCCGGGTCCAATCCCTACGAGCAGTACTTC
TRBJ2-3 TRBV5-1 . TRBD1 CASSSTGGTDTQYF TGCGCCAGCAGCTCCACAGGGGGTACAGATACGCAGTATTTT
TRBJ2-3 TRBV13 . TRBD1 CASSLVPVGQGVTDTQYF TGTGCCAGCAGCTTAGTACCGGTGGGACAGGGAGTCACAGATACGCAGTATTTT
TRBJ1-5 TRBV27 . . CASSFTRNPNQPQHF TGTGCCAGCAGTTTCACCCGAAACCCCAATCAGCCCCAGCATTTT
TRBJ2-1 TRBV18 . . CASSPSRETYNEQFF TGTGCCAGCTCACCGTCCCGGGAGACGTACAATGAGCAGTTCTTC
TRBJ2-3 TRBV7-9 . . CASSLALLTDTQYF TGTGCCAGCAGCTTAGCCCTACTCACAGATACGCAGTATTTT
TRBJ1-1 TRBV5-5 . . CASSLDGRAGTEAFF TGTGCCAGCAGCTTGGATGGACGGGCGGGTACTGAAGCTTTCTTT
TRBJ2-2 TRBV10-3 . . CAISERSGDTGELFF TGTGCCATCAGTGAGAGGTCAGGGGACACCGGGGAGCTGTTTTTT
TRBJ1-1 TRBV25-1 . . CASRNEGGHTEAFF TGTGCCAGCAGGAATGAAGGGGGTCACACTGAAGCTTTCTTT
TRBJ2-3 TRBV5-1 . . CASSLGFDTQYF TGCGCCAGCAGCTTGGGATTTGATACGCAGTATTTT
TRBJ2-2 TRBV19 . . CASSIWAETGELFF TGTGCCAGTAGTATTTGGGCGGAGACCGGGGAGCTGTTTTTT
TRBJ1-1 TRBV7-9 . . CASSSSGTEAFF TGTGCCAGCAGCAGCAGCGGCACTGAAGCTTTCTTT
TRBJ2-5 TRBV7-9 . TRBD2 CASSLGLAGERETQYF TGTGCCAGCAGCTTAGGACTAGCGGGAGAACGAGAGACCCAGTACTTC
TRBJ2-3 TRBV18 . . CASSPLGRGGTDTQYF TGTGCCAGCTCACCATTGGGGAGAGGAGGTACAGATACGCAGTATTTT
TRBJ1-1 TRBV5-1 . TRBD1 CASRRTGDEAFF TGCGCCAGCAGACGGACAGGGGACGAAGCTTTCTTT
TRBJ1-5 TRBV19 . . CASSIGGPSNQPQHF TGTGCCAGTAGTATAGGGGGCCCTAGCAATCAGCCCCAGCATTTT
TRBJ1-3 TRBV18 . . CASSPGTNSGNTIYF TGTGCCAGCTCACCAGGCACTAACTCTGGAAACACCATATATTTT
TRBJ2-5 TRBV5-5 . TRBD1 CASSLFTGDRETQYF TGTGCCAGCAGCTTGTTTACAGGGGATCGAGAGACCCAGTACTTC
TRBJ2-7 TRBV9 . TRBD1 CASSLQDRAEQYF TGTGCCAGCAGTCTCCAGGACAGGGCCGAGCAGTACTTC
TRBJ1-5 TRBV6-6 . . CASSAGNQPQHF TGTGCCAGCAGTGCAGGTAATCAGCCCCAGCATTTT
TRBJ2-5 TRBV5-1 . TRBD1 CASNPGQLQETQYF TGCGCCAGCAACCCGGGACAGCTTCAAGAGACCCAGTACTTC
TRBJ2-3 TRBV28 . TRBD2 CASSPQKLAGVGDTQYF TGTGCCAGCAGTCCTCAAAAACTAGCGGGAGTAGGTGATACGCAGTATTTT
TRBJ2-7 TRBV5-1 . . CASSIDASEQYF TGCGCCAGCAGCATTGACGCCTCCGAGCAGTACTTC
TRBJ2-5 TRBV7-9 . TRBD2 CASSLDPGRAKETQYF TGTGCCAGCAGCTTAGATCCCGGGAGGGCCAAAGAGACCCAGTACTTC
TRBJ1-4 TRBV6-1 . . CASNLQGIGEKLFF TGTGCCAGCAACTTACAGGGCATCGGTGAAAAACTGTTTTTT
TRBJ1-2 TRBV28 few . CASIDQVYRGYTF TGTGCCAGCATCGACCAAGTGTATCGGGGCTACACCTTC
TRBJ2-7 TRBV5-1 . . CASSLGGPEDKQYF TGCGCCAGCAGCTTGGGTGGGCCCGAAGATAAGCAGTACTTC
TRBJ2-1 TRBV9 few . CASSEREWDKKQFF TGTGCCAGCAGCGAACGGGAATGGGACAAGAAGCAGTTCTTC
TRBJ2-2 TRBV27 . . CASSLRGSVGELFF TGTGCCAGCAGTTTAAGGGGGTCTGTGGGGGAGCTGTTTTTT
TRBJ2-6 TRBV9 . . CASSVGSSSGANVLTF TGTGCCAGCAGCGTAGGGTCTAGCTCTGGGGCCAACGTCCTGACTTTC
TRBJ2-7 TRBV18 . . CASSPGTIRGYEQYF TGTGCCAGCTCACCTGGGACAATCCGAGGGTACGAGCAGTACTTC
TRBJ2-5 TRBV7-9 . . CASSLTGAQETQYF TGTGCCAGCAGCTTAACAGGAGCCCAAGAGACCCAGTACTTC
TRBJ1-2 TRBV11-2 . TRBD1 CASSAGQDYGYTF TGTGCCAGCAGCGCCGGACAGGACTATGGCTACACCTTC
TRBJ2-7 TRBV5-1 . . CASSLVTTRISEQYF TGCGCCAGCAGCTTGGTAACAACTCGAATCTCAGAGCAGTACTTC
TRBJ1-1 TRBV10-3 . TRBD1 CAISRQGGYMNTEAFF TGTGCCATCAGCCGACAGGGGGGTTACATGAACACTGAAGCTTTCTTT
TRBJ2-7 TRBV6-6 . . CASSALRDEGEQYF TGTGCCAGCAGTGCCCTCCGGGACGAGGGCGAGCAGTACTTC
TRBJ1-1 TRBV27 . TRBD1 CASSLEQGANLDTEAFF TGTGCCAGCAGTTTAGAACAGGGGGCCAATTTGGACACTGAAGCTTTCTTT
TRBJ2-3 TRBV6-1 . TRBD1 CASSEAWLGRGTTDTQYF TGTGCCAGCAGTGAAGCGTGGTTGGGCAGGGGGACCACAGATACGCAGTATTTT
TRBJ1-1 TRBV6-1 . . CASSLEGTEAFF TGTGCCAGCAGTCTAGAAGGGACTGAAGCTTTCTTT
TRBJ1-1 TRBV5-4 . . CASSLTWDTEAFF TGTGCCAGCAGTTTAACCTGGGACACTGAAGCTTTCTTT
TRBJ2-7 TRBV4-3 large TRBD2 CASSQALREVAEQYF TGCGCCAGCAGCCAAGCATTGCGGGAGGTTGCCGAGCAGTACTTC
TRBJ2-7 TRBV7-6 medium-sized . CASSFGPLGSLDYEQYF TGTGCCAGCAGCTTTGGCCCCTTAGGCAGCCTAGACTACGAGCAGTACTTC
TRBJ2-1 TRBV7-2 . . CASSSPTLLSGEQFF TGTGCCAGCAGCTCTCCTACCCTATTGTCGGGTGAGCAGTTCTTC
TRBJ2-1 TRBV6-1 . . CASSEVAFYNEQFF TGTGCCAGCAGTGAAGTAGCGTTCTACAATGAGCAGTTCTTC